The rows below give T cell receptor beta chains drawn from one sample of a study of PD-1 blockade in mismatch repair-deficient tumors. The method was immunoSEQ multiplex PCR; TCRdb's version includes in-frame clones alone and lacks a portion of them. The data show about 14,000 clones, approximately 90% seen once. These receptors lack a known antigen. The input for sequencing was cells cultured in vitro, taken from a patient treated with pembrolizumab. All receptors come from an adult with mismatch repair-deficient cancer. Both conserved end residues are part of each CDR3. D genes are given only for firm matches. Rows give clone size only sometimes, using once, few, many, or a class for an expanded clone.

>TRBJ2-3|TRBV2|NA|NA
CASRYYTDTQYF
TGTGCCAGCAGGTATTACACAGATACGCAGTATTTT
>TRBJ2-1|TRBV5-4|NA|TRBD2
CASSPVAGTPNEQFF
TGTGCCAGCAGCCCGGTAGCGGGCACCCCCAATGAGCAGTTCTTC
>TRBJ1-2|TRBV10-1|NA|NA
CASSVAGFNYGYTF
TGCGCCAGCAGTGTTGCAGGGTTTAACTATGGCTACACCTTC
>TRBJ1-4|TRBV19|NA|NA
CASRDTHRSTNEKLFF
TGTGCCAGTAGAGACACCCACCGCTCAACTAATGAAAAACTGTTTTTT
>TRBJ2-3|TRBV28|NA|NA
CASSTRRRAAKDTQYF
TGTGCCAGCAGTACTAGGCGGAGGGCCGCGAAAGATACGCAGTATTTT
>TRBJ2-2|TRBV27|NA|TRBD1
CASSWTGGHGELFF
TGTGCCAGCAGTTGGACAGGGGGCCACGGGGAGCTGTTTTTT
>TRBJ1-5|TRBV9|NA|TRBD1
CASSEGGAGFNQPQHF
TGTGCCAGCAGCGAAGGGGGCGCCGGATTCAATCAGCCCCAGCATTTT
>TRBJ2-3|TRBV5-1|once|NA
CASSPLSTDTQYF
TGCGCCAGCAGCCCCTTATCCACAGATACGCAGTATTTT
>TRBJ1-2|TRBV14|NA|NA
CASSQNRDYGYTF
TGTGCCAGCAGCCAAAACAGGGACTATGGCTACACCTTC
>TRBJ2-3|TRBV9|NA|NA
CASSVAPTSTDTQYF
TGTGCCAGCAGCGTAGCCCCGACTAGCACAGATACGCAGTATTTT
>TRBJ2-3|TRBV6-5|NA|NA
CASRKGTGAGDTQYF
TGTGCCAGCCGAAAGGGAACGGGAGCGGGAGATACGCAGTATTTT
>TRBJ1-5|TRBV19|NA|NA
CASRWGDANQPQHF
TGTGCCAGTAGGTGGGGGGATGCCAATCAGCCCCAGCATTTT
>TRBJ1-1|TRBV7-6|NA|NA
CASSLVGASTEAFF
TGTGCCAGCAGCTTAGTGGGGGCCTCCACTGAAGCTTTCTTT
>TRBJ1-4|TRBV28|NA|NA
CASSTHLRGGEGEKLFF
TGTGCCAGCAGCACTCACTTACGGGGAGGGGAGGGGGAAAAACTGTTTTTT
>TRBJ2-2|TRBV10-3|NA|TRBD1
CAISRTGSNTGELFF
TGTGCCATCAGCCGGACAGGCTCGAACACCGGGGAGCTGTTTTTT
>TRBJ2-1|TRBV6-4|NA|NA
CASSELPYNEQFF
TGTGCCAGCAGTGAGTTGCCGTACAATGAGCAGTTCTTC
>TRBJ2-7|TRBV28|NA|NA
CASSLWGARGHYEQYF
TGTGCCAGCAGTTTATGGGGGGCGAGGGGACACTACGAGCAGTACTTC
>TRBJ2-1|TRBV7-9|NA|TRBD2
CASSLALAGAYNEQFF
TGTGCCAGCAGCTTAGCACTAGCGGGAGCCTACAATGAGCAGTTCTTC
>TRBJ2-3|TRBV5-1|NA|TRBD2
CASSVGGVPDTQYF
TGCGCCAGCAGCGTCGGGGGGGTGCCAGATACGCAGTATTTT
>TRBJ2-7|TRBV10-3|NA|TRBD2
CAIGGWTSGSPRGYEQYF
TGTGCCATCGGGGGGTGGACTAGCGGGAGCCCACGGGGGTACGAGCAGTACTTC
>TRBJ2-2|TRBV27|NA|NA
CASSPREPDLTGELFF
TGTGCCAGCAGTCCTAGGGAACCGGACCTCACCGGGGAGCTGTTTTTT
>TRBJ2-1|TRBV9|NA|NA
CASSVSSSYNEQFF
TGTGCCAGCAGCGTAAGCAGCTCCTACAATGAGCAGTTCTTC
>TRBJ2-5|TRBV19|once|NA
CASSMEGDSWETQYF
TGTGCCAGTAGTATGGAGGGGGATTCGTGGGAGACCCAGTACTTC
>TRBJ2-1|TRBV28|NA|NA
CASSLRGLNEQFF
TGTGCCAGCAGTTTAAGAGGGCTAAATGAGCAGTTCTTC
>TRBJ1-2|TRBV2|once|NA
CASSETLDGYTF
TGTGCCAGCAGTGAAACTTTGGATGGCTACACCTTC
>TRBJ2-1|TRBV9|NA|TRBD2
CASSVAAGAYNEQFF
TGTGCCAGCAGCGTAGCGGCGGGAGCATACAATGAGCAGTTCTTC
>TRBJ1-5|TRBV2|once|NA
CAPRQKPGQPQHF
TGTGCCCCCCGACAGAAACCTGGGCAGCCCCAGCATTTT
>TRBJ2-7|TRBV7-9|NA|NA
CASSQDPGNEQYF
TGTGCCAGCAGCCAAGATCCCGGGAACGAGCAGTACTTC
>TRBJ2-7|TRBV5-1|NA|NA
CASSLRLSSYEQYF
TGCGCCAGCAGCTTAAGGCTGAGCTCCTACGAGCAGTACTTC
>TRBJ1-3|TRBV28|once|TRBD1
CASNSPGTGNAIYF
TGTGCCAGCAACTCCCCCGGGACAGGGAACGCCATATATTTT
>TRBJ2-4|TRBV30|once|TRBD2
CAWGEGTSGSRDIQYF
TGTGCCTGGGGAGAGGGGACTAGCGGTTCACGGGACATTCAGTACTTC
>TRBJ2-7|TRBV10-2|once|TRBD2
CASSRAGGMNEQYF
TGCGCCAGCAGCCGAGCGGGAGGTATGAACGAGCAGTACTTC
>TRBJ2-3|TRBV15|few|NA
CATSRDDPYTDTQYF
TGTGCCACCAGCAGAGACGACCCTTACACAGATACGCAGTATTTT
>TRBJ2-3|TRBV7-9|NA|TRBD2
CASGTSGTDTQYF
TGTGCCAGCGGGACTAGCGGCACAGATACGCAGTATTTT
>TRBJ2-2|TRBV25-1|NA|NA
CASTGPSNTGELFF
TGTGCCAGCACCGGGCCTTCGAACACCGGGGAGCTGTTTTTT
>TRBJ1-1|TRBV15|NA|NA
CATSRGMNTEAFF
TGTGCCACCAGCAGAGGCATGAACACTGAAGCTTTCTTT
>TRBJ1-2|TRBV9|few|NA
CASSVGVGDDYGYTF
TGTGCCAGCAGCGTCGGGGTGGGGGACGACTATGGCTACACCTTC
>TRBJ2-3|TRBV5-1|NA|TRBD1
CASSLGQGAADTQYF
TGCGCCAGCAGCTTGGGACAGGGGGCTGCGGATACGCAGTATTTT
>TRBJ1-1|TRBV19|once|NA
CAAGGAFF
TGTGCCGCTGGGGGAGCTTTCTTT
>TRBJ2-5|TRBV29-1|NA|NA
CSVERGQYQETQYF
TGCAGCGTTGAACGTGGGCAGTATCAAGAGACCCAGTACTTC
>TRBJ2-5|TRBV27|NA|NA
CASGLWTHQETQYF
TGTGCCAGCGGGCTATGGACCCATCAAGAGACCCAGTACTTC
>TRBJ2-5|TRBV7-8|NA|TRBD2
CASSLERLAGAKTQYF
TGTGCCAGCAGCTTAGAAAGACTAGCGGGAGCAAAGACCCAGTACTTC
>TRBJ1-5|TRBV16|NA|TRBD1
CASTFGQGGQPQHF
TGTGCCAGCACCTTCGGACAGGGGGGTCAGCCCCAGCATTTT
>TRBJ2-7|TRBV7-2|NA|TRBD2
CASSLGLAGAYEQYF
TGTGCCAGCAGCTTAGGACTAGCGGGGGCCTACGAGCAGTACTTC
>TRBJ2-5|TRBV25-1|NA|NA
CASSRGQETQYF
TGTGCCAGCAGTAGAGGCCAGGAGACCCAGTACTTC